This T cell receptor (beta chain) was sequenced during a study of T cells in Graves' hyperthyroidism and ophthalmopathy. This clonotype was recorded a few times. From germline, CDR1 is LGHNA and CDR2 YNFKEQ. Trimming removed 1 base from V and 10 bases from J, with 5 bases in between. There are 12 residues in the CDR3. RNA transcripts were the template for amplifying TCR beta CDR3 regions. Primed by the HTBI set, a first-round RT-PCR was run on the TCR CDR3. TCRdb redid the calling of the multiplex PCR reads with MiXCR, one entry per CDR3 protein. The sample holds a few hundred thousand distinct CDR3 sequences, approximately 44% seen once.

The sample consisted of peripheral blood or thyroid tissue (not recorded which). This sequence originates from an adult woman with Graves' disease, either hyperthyroidism or ophthalmopathy (not recorded which). The chain combines TRBV4-2 with TRBJ1-6; D is ambiguous. CDR3 amino acids: CASSQGSSPLHF. CDR3 DNA sequence: TGTGCCAGCAGCCAAGGTAGCTCACCCCTCCACTTT.